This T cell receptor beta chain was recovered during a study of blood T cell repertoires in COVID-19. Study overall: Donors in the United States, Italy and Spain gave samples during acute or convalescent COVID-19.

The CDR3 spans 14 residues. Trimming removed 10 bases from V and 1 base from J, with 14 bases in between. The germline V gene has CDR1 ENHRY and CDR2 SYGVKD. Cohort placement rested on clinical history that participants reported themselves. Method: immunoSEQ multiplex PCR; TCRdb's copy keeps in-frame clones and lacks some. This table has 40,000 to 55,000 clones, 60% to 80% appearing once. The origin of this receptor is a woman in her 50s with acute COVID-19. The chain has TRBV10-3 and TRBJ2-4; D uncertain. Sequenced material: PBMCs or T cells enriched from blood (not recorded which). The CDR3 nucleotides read TGTGCCACCCTTTATAGCCTGGCCAAAAACATTCAGTACTTC. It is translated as CATLYSLAKNIQYF.